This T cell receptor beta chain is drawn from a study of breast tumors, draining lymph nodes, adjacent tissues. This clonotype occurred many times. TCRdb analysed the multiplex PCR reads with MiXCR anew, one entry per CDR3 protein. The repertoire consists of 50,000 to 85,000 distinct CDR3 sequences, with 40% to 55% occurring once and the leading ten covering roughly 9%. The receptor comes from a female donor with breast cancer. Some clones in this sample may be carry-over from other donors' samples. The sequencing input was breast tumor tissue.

CDR3 nucleotide sequence: TGTGCCAGCAGTTATCCGGGACAGGGGTTTTACGAGCAGTACTTC. As protein: CASSYPGQGFYEQYF. The chain combines TRBV6-5 with TRBJ2-7, with 10 bases identical to TRBD1. The CDR3 extends over 15 amino acids. V trimming: 3 bases; J trimming: 4 bases; junction bases outside the gene matches: 6. Germline V gene data show CDR1 as MNHEY and CDR2 as SVGAGI.